A single sample is the source of the 9 T cell receptor beta chains below, sequenced in a study of cytomegalovirus exposure and HLA in healthy donors. PCR employed 60 Vbeta and 13 Jbeta primers. Profiled with immunoSEQ multiplex PCR; TCRdb holds only in-frame clones, not every one. Of 64,000 or so clones in the sample, about 67% were seen once. Material: PBMCs. These receptors all come from a man aged 40-50 years in good health and CMV-seropositive.

This clone was detected only a few times. The chain joins TRBV30 to TRBJ2-7; TRBD1 agrees at 11 bases. Per germline, CDR1 GTSNPN and CDR2 SVGIG (reference sequence). The CDR3 consists of 15 residues. V was pared by 2 bases and J by 1 base, with 4 bases of the junction left unmatched. CDR3 region: CAWSKGQGASYEQYF. The CDR3 DNA is TGTGCCTGGAGTAAAGGACAGGGGGCTTCCTACGAGCAGTACTTC.

The rearrangement uses TRBV5-8 and TRBJ1-5, with no clear D. The CDR3 runs to 12 residues. In germline, CDR1 is SGHTS, CDR2 YDEGEE. Between the trimmed V and J ends, which lost 1 base and 6 bases, there was a span of 5 bases. CDR3 nucleotides: TGTGCCAGCAGCTTGCTTTCTCAGCCCCAGCATTTT. It translates to CASSLLSQPQHF. The entire variable domain, with the rest obtained from reference TRBV5-8 and TRBJ1-5, is as follows: EAGVTQSPTHLIKTRGQQATLRCSPISGHTSVYWYQQALGLGLQFLLWYDEGEERNRGNFPPRFSGRQFPNYSSELNVNALELEDSALYLCASSLLSQPQHFGDGTRLSIL.

This clone was detected only a few times. The chain joins TRBV18 to TRBJ1-1, with 10 bases matching TRBD1. This CDR3 region has 16 residues. Germline-derived CDR1 and CDR2 are KGHSH and LQKENI. V was pared by 2 bases and J by 1 base, with 4 bases of the junction left unmatched. Written as DNA, the CDR3 is TGTGCCAGCTCACCATTCGGGGACAGGGGGAACACTGAAGCTTTCTTT. It encodes CASSPFGDRGNTEAFF.

V usage is TRBV11-1 and J usage is TRBJ2-1; a weak D match, TRBD2 (5 bases). The CDR3 length is 14 residues. V lost 2 bases, J lost 4 bases, and 9 bases lay in between. Germline assignment: CDR1 SGHAT and CDR2 FQDESV (reference sequence). CDR3 in amino acids: CASSLIRGYNEQFF. DNA of the CDR3: TGTGCCAGCAGCTTAATCCGGGGATACAATGAGCAGTTCTTC. The full variable domain, rest sourced from reference TRBV11-1 and TRBJ2-1, is EAEVAQSPRYKITEKSQAVAFWCDPISGHATLYWYRQILGQGPELLVQFQDESVVDDSQLPKDRFSAERLKGVDSTLKIQPAELGDSAMYLCASSLIRGYNEQFFGPGTRLTVL.

This clone showed up just once. The V and J genes are TRBV7-6 and TRBJ2-2, with 12 bases that match TRBD1. V trimming: 5 bases; J trimming: 0 bases; junction bases outside the gene matches: 16. This CDR3 has 21 residues. Germline CDR1 is SGHVS and CDR2 is FNYEAQ. The CDR3 spells CASSPNRRGQGARPNTGELFF. The CDR3 nucleotides are TGTGCCAGCAGCCCTAATCGCCGGGGACAGGGGGCGCGGCCGAACACCGGGGAGCTGTTTTTT.

The CDR3 region is CASSLARGLGPDTQYF. The CDR3 nucleotides are TGTGCCAGCAGCTTAGCGAGGGGACTAGGCCCAGATACGCAGTATTTT. The rearrangement joins TRBV7-2 to TRBJ2-3; 8 bases align to TRBD2. V shed 0 bases, J shed 4 bases, and the junction held 6 bases outside the gene matches. The CDR3 is made up of 16 amino acids. CDR1 SGHTA and CDR2 FQGNSA come from the germline V gene.

The V and J genes are TRBV5-1 and TRBJ2-7; 9 bases are a match to TRBD2. Germline V CDR1 and CDR2: SGHRS, YFSETQ. This CDR3 has 16 amino acids. The V and J ends lost 4 bases and 2 bases, in that order; junction bases with no gene match: 10. The DNA of the CDR3 is TGCGCCAGCAGCGCTGACCCGACTAGCGGAACCTACGAGCAGTACTTC. Translation gives CASSADPTSGTYEQYF.

This clone has more than one count but fewer than ten. The chain joins TRBV7-9 to TRBJ1-4; weak D call: TRBD1 (6 bases). The CDR3 is 13 amino acids. V lost 6 bases and J lost 5, with 10 bases in between. Germline assignment: CDR1 SEHNR and CDR2 FQNEAQ (reference sequence). The CDR3: CASSGRGNEKLFF. The CDR3 DNA sequence: TGTGCCAGCAGTGGCAGGGGCAATGAAAAACTGTTTTTT. Full variable domain (remainder filled in from reference TRBV7-9 and TRBJ1-4): DTGVSQNPRHKITKRGQNVTFRCDPISEHNRLYWYRQTLGQGPEFLTYFQNEAQLEKSRLLSDRFSAERPKGSFSTLEIQRTEQGDSAMYLCASSGRGNEKLFFGSGTQLSVL.

The chain uses TRBV7-9 and TRBJ2-2; 10 bases map to TRBD1. Germline values: CDR1 SEHNR, CDR2 FQNEAQ (reference sequence). V trimming: 5 bases; J trimming: 6 bases; junction bases outside the gene matches: 9. The CDR3 sequence is 16 residues long. CDR3 DNA: TGTGCCAGCAGCCCCCTAGGACAGGGGGATTCCGGGGAGCTGTTTTTT. It codes for CASSPLGQGDSGELFF.